Below are 26 T cell receptor beta chains sequenced from a single sample in a study of T cell responses to AZD1222 COVID-19 vaccine. The protocol was immunoSEQ multiplex PCR, while the TCRdb copy is restricted to in-frame clones and leaves out a portion. The table lists some 140,000 clones, approximately 88% of them singletons. The sample was peripheral blood, taken 28 days after the second AZD1222 dose. These receptors were taken from an adult who received the AZD1222 COVID-19 vaccine.

The V and J genes are TRBV6-5 and TRBJ1-6; D unclear. CDR3 length: 13 residues. The V gene's germline CDR1 is MNHEY and CDR2 SVGAGI. The germline V and J ends were trimmed by 5 bases and 7 bases, with 9 bases remaining between them. CDR3 sequence: CASSLDKNSPLHF. The CDR3 DNA follows: TGTGCCAGCAGTCTCGACAAGAATTCACCCCTCCACTTT.

The chain recombines TRBV7-2 with TRBJ2-7; 8 positions match TRBD1. V trimming: 2 bases; J trimming: 5 bases; junction bases outside the gene matches: 8. The CDR3 contains 15 residues. Germline V gives CDR1 SGHTA, CDR2 FQGNSA. DNA for the CDR3: TGTGCCAGCAGCTTACAGGGGGCTGAATCAGACGAGCAGTACTTC. It yields the protein CASSLQGAESDEQYF.

The rearrangement uses TRBV7-2 and TRBJ1-6; 7 positions match TRBD1. Germline V gene data show CDR1 as SGHTA and CDR2 as FQGNSA. The CDR3 runs to 14 residues. V shed 2 bases and J 9 bases; nucleotides not matched to a gene: 4. This CDR3 reads CASSLSGGGSPLHF. Here the CDR3 DNA reads TGTGCCAGCAGCTTATCAGGGGGAGGTTCACCCCTCCACTTT.

This clone was counted a few times. The chain combines TRBV3-1 (or the pseudogene TRBV3-2) with TRBJ2-7; a possible D gene is TRBD2 (6 bases). Trimming took off 1 base at V and 4 bases at J, with 14 bases between the two ends. The V gene's germline CDR1 is LGHDT and CDR2 YNNKEL (reference sequence). CDR3 length: 15 amino acids. Here the CDR3 DNA reads TGTGCCAGCAGCCAAGTGGCGGGGAGGCCTTACGAGCAGTACTTC. This codes for CASSQVAGRPYEQYF.

J is TRBJ2-1 and V is TRBV11-2; a weak D match, TRBD2 (6 bases). V gave up 4 bases and J gave up 7 bases, with 17 bases separating them. Germline V gene sequence: CDR1 SGHAT, CDR2 FQNNGV. This CDR3 region has 15 residues. CDR3 bases: TGTGCCAGCAGCTCACCCGCCGGGAGTGGAAATGAGCAGTTCTTC. Its protein product is CASSSPAGSGNEQFF.

The rearrangement links TRBV9 to TRBJ2-3; D remains ambiguous. Germline V gene sequence: CDR1 SGDLS, CDR2 YYNGEE. The length of the CDR3 is 15 residues. Trimming took off 4 bases at V and 3 bases at J, with 15 bases between the two ends. Here the CDR3 reads CASSPRSLGTDTQYF. As DNA, the CDR3 is TGTGCCAGCAGCCCCCGTTCCCTGGGAACAGATACGCAGTATTTT.

The chain uses TRBV12-3 or TRBV12-4 and TRBJ2-7; D not certain. This CDR3 region has 13 residues. The V gene lost 6 bases and the J gene lost 6 bases, with 15 bases spanning the gap. CDR3 nucleotides: TGTGCCAGCAGCCCGGACCAGAGTGGCGAGCAGTACTTC. Translation: CASSPDQSGEQYF.

Comments on this clone: Mismatch with germline at one junction end may stem from a read error. The rearrangement links TRBV3-1 (or the pseudogene TRBV3-2) to TRBJ1-3; D is possibly TRBD1 (5 bases). This CDR3 has 13 amino acids. The germline CDR1 and CDR2 sequences are LGHDT and YNNKEL (reference sequence). The CDR3 loop reads CASSQEEWGPQDF. The CDR3 nucleotides are TGTGCCAGCAGCCAAGAGGAGTGGGGACCGCAGGATTTT.

The chain joins TRBV5-1 to TRBJ2-5; D is undetermined. Trimming shortened V by 1 base and J by 5 bases, and 15 bases separated the two germline ends. CDR1 SGHRS and CDR2 YFSETQ come from the germline V gene. This CDR3 has 15 amino acids. This CDR3 reads CASSLQGPHQETQYF. The CDR3 coding sequence is TGCGCCAGCAGCTTGCAAGGCCCACATCAGGAGACCCAGTACTTC.

The chain joins TRBV6-4 to TRBJ1-6; possibly TRBD1 for D (5 bases). This CDR3 is built from 13 residues. The germline V gene encodes CDR1 MRHNA and CDR2 SNTAGT. The V end was cut by 4 bases, the J end by 14 bases, with 15 bases between. Written as DNA, the CDR3 is TGTGCCAGCAGTGGGGGCCAGTTCTCAGCCCTCCACTTT. It yields the protein CASSGGQFSALHF.

A single count supports this clone. V usage is TRBV18 and J usage is TRBJ1-1; D is unclear. This CDR3 has 15 amino acids. V was shortened by 2 bases and J by 1 base, with 11 bases between the two germline ends. The germline gives CDR1 KGHSH, CDR2 LQKENI. The CDR3 reads CASSPGRNQNTEAFF. CDR3 bases: TGTGCCAGCTCACCAGGCAGAAATCAGAACACTGAAGCTTTCTTT.

The chain employs TRBV2 and TRBJ2-1; D is perhaps TRBD1 or TRBD2 (5 bases each). V was pared by 7 bases and J by 7 bases, with 29 bases between. The CDR3 loop spans 18 amino acids. The germline V gene encodes CDR1 SNHLY and CDR2 FYNNEI. Written as DNA, the CDR3 is TGTGCCAGCACCCCCCGGAGTGTGGCAGGGAGCATGAGGAATGAGCAGTTCTTC. It specifies CASTPRSVAGSMRNEQFF.

The genes are TRBV7-2 and TRBJ1-2; a weak D match, TRBD1 (6 bases). The V gene lost 1 base and the J gene lost 8 bases, with 11 bases spanning the gap. Looked up from germline, CDR1 is SGHTA and CDR2 is FQGNSA. The CDR3 is made up of 13 amino acids. The CDR3 loop is CASSLEQGRGYTF. For the CDR3, the DNA is TGTGCCAGCAGCTTAGAACAGGGCCGCGGCTACACCTTC.

DNA of the CDR3: TGCAGTGTGGGACAGGGGTTTTACGAGCAGTACTTC. This encodes CSVGQGFYEQYF. V gene TRBV29-1 combines with J gene TRBJ2-7; the match to TRBD1 covers 10 bases. Germline CDR1 and CDR2: SQVTM and ANQGSEA. This CDR3 has 12 amino acids.

This sequence joins TRBV13 and TRBJ2-7, with D possibly being TRBD2 (5 bases). Germline CDR1 reads PRHDT; CDR2 reads FYEKMQ (reference sequence). The CDR3 is 12 residues long. V lost 6 bases and J 6 bases, leaving 12 bases between the germline ends. The DNA for the CDR3 is TGTGCCAGCAGTCAACTAGAGAGCGAGCAGTACTTC. Translated: CASSQLESEQYF. Using reference TRBV13 and TRBJ2-7 for the parts outside the CDR3, the full variable domain is AAGVIQSPRHLIKEKRETATLKCYPIPRHDTVYWYQQGPGQDPQFLISFYEKMQSDKGSIPDRFSAQQFSDYHSELNMSSLELGDSALYFCASSQLESEQYFGPGTRLTVT.

V usage is TRBV5-1 and J usage is TRBJ2-5, with TRBD2 matching 8 bases. This CDR3 comprises 16 residues. V trimming: 0 bases; J trimming: 5 bases; junction bases outside the gene matches: 9. The germline CDR1 and CDR2 sequences are SGHRS and YFSETQ. The CDR3: CASSLESAGGGETQYF. CDR3 in DNA: TGCGCCAGCAGCTTGGAATCGGCGGGAGGTGGGGAGACCCAGTACTTC.

The chain employs TRBV11-1 and TRBJ1-3, with D maybe TRBD1 (5 bases). The germline CDR1 and CDR2 sequences are SGHAT and FQDESV (reference sequence). Deletions cut 5 bases from V and 0 bases from J, with 14 bases between. The CDR3 extends over 16 amino acids. CDR3 protein: CASSHDRDSSGNTIYF. Here the CDR3 DNA reads TGTGCCAGCAGCCACGACAGAGATTCCTCTGGAAACACCATATATTTT.

The chain employs TRBV5-5 and TRBJ2-7; TRBD1 aligns across 11 bases. V was pared by 4 bases and J by 3 bases, with 9 bases of the junction left unmatched. The germline CDR1 and CDR2 sequences are SGHKS and YYEKEE (reference sequence). This CDR3 has 16 residues. CDR3 DNA: TGTGCCAGCAGCCTCCGGACAGGGGGCGACCTCTACGAGCAGTACTTC. Residues: CASSLRTGGDLYEQYF.

The CDR3 DNA follows: TGTGCCAGCAGCCGCGGACCCGATAATTCACCCCTCCACTTT. Residues: CASSRGPDNSPLHF. The rearrangement joins TRBV6-2 or TRBV6-3 to TRBJ1-6, with D unclear. This CDR3 is built from 14 residues. V lost 6 bases to trimming and J lost 5 bases, with 11 bases between them. CDR1 and CDR2 (germline): MNHEY, SVGEGT.

As regards this clone: Additional DNA sequences in this sample encode the identical CDR3. The V and J genes are TRBV6-5 and TRBJ1-1; D is undetermined. V was trimmed by 2 bases and J by 3 bases, leaving 4 bases between them. Germline V gene sequence: CDR1 MNHEY, CDR2 SVGAGI. The CDR3 sequence is 12 residues long. The CDR3 spells CASSYGDTEAFF. For the CDR3, the DNA is TGTGCCAGCAGTTACGGGGACACTGAAGCTTTCTTT.

The gene calls are TRBV29-1 and TRBJ2-1; D uncertain. V lost 3 bases and J 5 bases, leaving 8 bases between the germline ends. CDR1 is SQVTM, CDR2 ANQGSEA, per germline. This CDR3 spans 12 amino acids. This chain's CDR3 is CSVERQDNEQFF. The CDR3 DNA is TGCAGCGTTGAGCGGCAAGACAATGAGCAGTTCTTC.

With respect to this clone: Additional DNA sequences in this sample encode the identical CDR3. In DNA form, the CDR3 reads TGCGCCAGCAGCTTGGTGACAGGGCCCAGCTCTGGGGCCAACGTCCTGACTTTC. Protein: CASSLVTGPSSGANVLTF. J is TRBJ2-6 and V is TRBV5-1, with 7 bases that match TRBD1. Germline lookup yields CDR1 SGHRS and CDR2 YFSETQ. There are 18 residues in the CDR3. The V and J ends lost 0 bases and 0 bases, in that order; junction bases with no gene match: 6. The complete variable domain, with remaining parts taken from reference TRBV5-1 and TRBJ2-6, reads KAGVTQTPRYLIKTRGQQVTLSCSPISGHRSVSWYQQTPGQGLQFLFEYFSETQRNKGNFPGRFSGRQFSNSRSEMNVSTLELGDSALYLCASSLVTGPSSGANVLTFGAGSRLTVL.

The table lists this clone with a count of one. The V call is TRBV19, the J call TRBJ1-2; D is perhaps TRBD1 (6 bases). Germline V CDR1 and CDR2: LNHDA, SQIVND (reference sequence). Deletions cut 5 bases from V and 3 bases from J, with 10 bases between. CDR3 size: 13 residues. CDR3 in amino acids: CASSPRTDYGYTF. The CDR3 DNA reads TGTGCCAGTAGTCCCCGGACAGACTATGGCTACACCTTC. Based on the CDR3 plus reference TRBV19 and TRBJ1-2, the full variable domain is DGGITQSPKYLFRKEGQNVTLSCEQNLNHDAMYWYRQDPGQGLRLIYYSQIVNDFQKGDIAEGYSVSREKKESFPLTVTSAQKNPTAFYLCASSPRTDYGYTFGSGTRLTVV.

The chain recombines TRBV11-3 with TRBJ2-2; no reliable D call. Looked up from germline, CDR1 is SGHNT and CDR2 is YENEEA. Trimming left V 0 bases short and J 4 bases short, with 6 bases between. This CDR3 region has 14 residues. The CDR3 reads CASSLDPATGELFF. CDR3 nucleotide sequence: TGTGCCAGCAGCTTAGATCCGGCCACCGGGGAGCTGTTTTTT.

The chain has TRBV5-1 and TRBJ2-2, with D maybe TRBD2 (6 bases). Trimming removed 4 bases at V and 6 bases at J, with 16 bases between. CDR1 and CDR2 from the germline V gene are SGHRS and YFSETQ. The CDR3 sequence is 15 residues long. As DNA, the CDR3 is TGCGCCAGCAGCACGGGAGCCTCCAGAGCCGGGGAGCTGTTTTTT. This gives the protein CASSTGASRAGELFF. Combining the CDR3 with reference TRBV5-1 and TRBJ2-2 gives the whole variable domain KAGVTQTPRYLIKTRGQQVTLSCSPISGHRSVSWYQQTPGQGLQFLFEYFSETQRNKGNFPGRFSGRQFSNSRSEMNVSTLELGDSALYLCASSTGASRAGELFFGEGSRLTVL.

The genes are TRBV3-1 (or the pseudogene TRBV3-2) and TRBJ1-1; tentative D call: TRBD1 (5 bases). The CDR3 consists of 13 residues. V gave up 1 base and J gave up 3 bases, with 6 bases separating them. Germline lookup yields CDR1 LGHDT and CDR2 YNNKEL (reference sequence). DNA for the CDR3: TGTGCCAGCAGCCAAGGGGGGGACACTGAAGCTTTCTTT. Protein sequence: CASSQGGDTEAFF.